This TCR beta chain was identified during a study of shared clonotypes between healthy human individuals (dated by TCRdb to 2020 to 2022). About the full investigation: Two women and a few men aged 18 to 49 years were included in the cohort. For each donor, CD4 naive and CD4 memory were each run on three plates, CD8 naive on two plates, and CD8 memory on one plate. Blood TCR repertoires of roughly 5 healthy adults were deeply sequenced to estimate repertoire size and the extent of clonotype sharing between individuals. To increase sequencing depth and limit assay-specific biases, different laboratories used diverse techniques to prepare libraries and sequence TCR repertoires. Per donor, leukapheresis produced somewhere between about 0.8 and 9 billion PBMCs. General conclusions and limits of the study: Rarefaction of sorted-subset datasets indicated incomplete sequencing despite the large sequencing depth. Sampling was restricted to blood, and TCR repertoires in tissue are likely to differ from TCR repertoires in blood. Higher generation probabilities were observed for clonotypes shared by all four sorted-subset donors than for non-shared clonotypes. Across a handful of donors, around 5% of naive CD4, around 3.5% of naive CD8, 2% to 2.5% of memory CD4, and approximately 0.4% of memory CD8 clonotypes were shared. Because the study included a small number of donors, the genetic and exposure-history diversity represented was limited. Larger estimated clonotype richness was generally found for naive subsets than for memory subsets. Based on pairwise subsampling, the degree of clonotype sharing among donors was expected to be affected by sequencing depth.

Using the deep immunoSEQ assay, TCR CDR3 regions were amplified from genomic DNA by multiplex PCR. For each cell subset, the extracted genomic DNA was distributed evenly across all wells of several immunoSEQ 96-well plates, and each plate served as one replicate. Each replicate PCR for sorted subsets received about 220 ng genomic DNA, equal to roughly 30,000 T cell genomes. The purified libraries were quantified using a Qubit 3.0 fluorometer, sized with a Bioanalyzer 2100, and then quantified again using the KAPA Library Quantification kit. Every immunoSEQ 96-well plate was sequenced on a dedicated single-read 150-cycle Illumina NextSeq 550 flow cell. Regarding the original processing steps: The immunoSEQ output contained only junctional sequences without quality scores, so filtering could not match that applied to full-length reads. To assign V/J genes and CDR3, sequences were annotated using PyIR, a Python wrapper for IgBLAST v1.9, with IMGT germline references. Any read was removed if the V/J assignment was weak (E-value above 1e-6), the CDR3 was missing, or the read contained stop codons, out-of-frame junctions, or ambiguous translated residues. V3J clonotypes were defined as sequences sharing the same inferred V gene, J gene, and CDR3 amino acid sequence. The percentage overlap between two repertoires was calculated by dividing the number of shared unique clonotypes by the size of the smaller repertoire. RTK rarefaction, the Chao1 estimator, and Recon v2.1 estimates of unobserved clonotypes were used to assess repertoire richness. OLGA was used to compute generation probabilities for all TCRbeta clonotypes that the gDNA method yielded from a few donors. This is the immuneACCESS table as TCRdb keeps it, with only in-frame sequences that have V and J called. A part of the clones is gone; compared with another copy, unresolved V genes explain less than half, and the rest is unexplained. V and J calls plus clone size are reproduced from that table; the DNA served to infer D and trimming. The sample table records fewer than 850,000 clones; approximately 96% of these occur just once. The top ten hold about 0.25% of the sample.

Concerning this clone: Its antigen has not been determined. One base away there is no much larger clone; base qualities are not given.

CD8 naive samples were CD45RO-negative cells positively selected for CCR7, giving a CD45RA+CCR7+ population that excluded TemRA cells. Healthy HIV-negative adults with no recently reported acute infections or vaccinations were included as donors. Every donor was a Caucasian adult residing in Nashville, Tennessee, USA. Blood was collected by leukapheresis, and PBMCs were isolated by Ficoll-Histopaque density gradient centrifugation and then cryopreserved in liquid nitrogen vapor phase. Purity and quantity of every magnetically sorted T cell population were checked by analytical flow cytometry. Each sorted fraction had its genomic DNA isolated and then quantified by UV absorbance on a Nanodrop 2000c. The germline V gene yields SQVTM for CDR1 and ANQGSEA for CDR2. Inclusive of the bounding cysteine and phenylalanine, the CDR3 is 14 residues long. The DNA shown is the 42-base CDR3, in frame from base 1. V ends up 7 bases short and J 8 bases short, with an unmatched junction base count of 6.

The TCR was taken from a man younger than 40 in good health. The sequenced material came from naive CD8+ T cells sorted from blood. What the cell subset or site label conveys for this sample: CD45RA+CCR7+. In this chain, TRBV29-1 is recombined with TRBJ2-1; the central 15 bases match TRBD2. The CDR3 amino acid sequence is: CSANGLAGGYEQFF. The DNA reads TGCAGCGCGAACGGACTAGCGGGAGGGTATGAGCAGTTCTTC.